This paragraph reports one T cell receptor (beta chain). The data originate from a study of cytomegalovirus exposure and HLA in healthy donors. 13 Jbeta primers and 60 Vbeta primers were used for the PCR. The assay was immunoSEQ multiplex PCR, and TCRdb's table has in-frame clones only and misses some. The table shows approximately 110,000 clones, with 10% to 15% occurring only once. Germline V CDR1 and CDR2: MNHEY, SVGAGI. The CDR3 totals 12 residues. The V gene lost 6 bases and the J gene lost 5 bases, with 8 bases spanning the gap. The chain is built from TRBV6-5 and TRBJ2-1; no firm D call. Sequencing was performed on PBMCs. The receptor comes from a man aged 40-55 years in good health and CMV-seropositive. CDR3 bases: TGTGCCAGCAGCCCTCGAGACAATGAGCAGTTCTTC. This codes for CASSPRDNEQFF.